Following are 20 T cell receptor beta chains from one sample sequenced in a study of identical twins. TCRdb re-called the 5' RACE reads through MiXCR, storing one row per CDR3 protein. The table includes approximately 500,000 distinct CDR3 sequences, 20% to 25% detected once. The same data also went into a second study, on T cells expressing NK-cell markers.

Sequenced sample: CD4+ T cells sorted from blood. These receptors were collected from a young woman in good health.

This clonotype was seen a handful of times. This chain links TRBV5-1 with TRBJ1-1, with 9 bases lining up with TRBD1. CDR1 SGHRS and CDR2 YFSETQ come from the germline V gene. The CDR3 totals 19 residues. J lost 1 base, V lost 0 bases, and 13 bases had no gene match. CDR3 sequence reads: CASSLGGTGPYKSNTEAFF. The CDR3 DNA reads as TGCGCCAGCAGCTTGGGAGGGACAGGGCCTTACAAATCGAACACTGAAGCTTTCTTT.

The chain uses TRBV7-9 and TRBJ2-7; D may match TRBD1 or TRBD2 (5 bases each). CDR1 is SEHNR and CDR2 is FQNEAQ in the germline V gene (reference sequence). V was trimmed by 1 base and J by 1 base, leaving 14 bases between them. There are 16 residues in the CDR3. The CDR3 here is CASSLGIGGRSYEQYF. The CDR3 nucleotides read TGTGCCAGCAGCTTAGGAATTGGGGGACGTTCCTACGAGCAGTACTTC.

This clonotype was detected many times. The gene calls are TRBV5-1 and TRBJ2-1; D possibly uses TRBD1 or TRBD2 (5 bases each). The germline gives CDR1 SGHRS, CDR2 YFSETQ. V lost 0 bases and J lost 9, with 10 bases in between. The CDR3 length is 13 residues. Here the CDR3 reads CASSLGPGGEQFF. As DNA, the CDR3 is TGCGCCAGCAGCTTGGGGCCTGGGGGTGAGCAGTTCTTC.

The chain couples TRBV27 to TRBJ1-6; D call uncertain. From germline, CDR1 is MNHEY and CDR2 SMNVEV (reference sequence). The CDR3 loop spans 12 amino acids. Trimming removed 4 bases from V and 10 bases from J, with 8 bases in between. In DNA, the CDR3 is TGTGCCAGCAGTTGGTCCGGATCACCCCTCCACTTT. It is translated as CASSWSGSPLHF.

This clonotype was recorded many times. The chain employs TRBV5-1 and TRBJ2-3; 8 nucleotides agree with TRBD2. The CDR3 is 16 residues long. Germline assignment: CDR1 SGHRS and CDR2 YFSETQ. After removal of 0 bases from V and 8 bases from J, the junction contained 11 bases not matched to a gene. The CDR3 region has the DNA TGCGCCAGCAGCTTGGAGGCTAGCGGGCGGATGGGTACGCAGTATTTT. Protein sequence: CASSLEASGRMGTQYF.

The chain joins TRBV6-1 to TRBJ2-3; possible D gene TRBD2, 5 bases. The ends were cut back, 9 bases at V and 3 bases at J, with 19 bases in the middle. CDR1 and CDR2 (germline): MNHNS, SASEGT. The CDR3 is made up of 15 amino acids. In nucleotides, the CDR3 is TGTGCCAGTCTTTCCGACCCCGGGATGACAGATACGCAGTATTTT. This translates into CASLSDPGMTDTQYF.

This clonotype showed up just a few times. The CDR3 region has the DNA TGCAGCGTTGAAGGGCTTTCGGTGGGCAGCACAGATACGCAGTATTTT. This sequence encodes CSVEGLSVGSTDTQYF. V and J are TRBV29-1 and TRBJ2-3; D unresolved. This CDR3 contains 16 residues. Germline CDR1 is SQVTM and CDR2 is ANQGSEA. V lost 1 base, J lost 0 bases, and 14 bases lay in between.

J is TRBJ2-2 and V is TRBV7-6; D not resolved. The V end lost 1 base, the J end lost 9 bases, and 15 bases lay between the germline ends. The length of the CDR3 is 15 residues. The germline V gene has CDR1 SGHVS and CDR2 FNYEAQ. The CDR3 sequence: CASSLDQVSVRELFF. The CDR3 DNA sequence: TGTGCCAGCAGCTTAGACCAGGTCTCCGTCCGGGAGCTGTTTTTT. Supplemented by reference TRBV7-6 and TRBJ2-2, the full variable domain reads GAGVSQSPRYKVTKRGQDVALRCDPISGHVSLYWYRQALGQGPEFLTYFNYEAQQDKSGLPNDRFSAERPEGSISTLTIQRTEQRDSAMYRCASSLDQVSVRELFFGEGSRLTVL.

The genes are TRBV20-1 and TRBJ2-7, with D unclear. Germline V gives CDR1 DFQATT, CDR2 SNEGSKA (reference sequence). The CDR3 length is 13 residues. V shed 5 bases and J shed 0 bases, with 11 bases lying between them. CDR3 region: CSAGSPSSYEQYF. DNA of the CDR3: TGCAGTGCTGGCAGCCCGAGCTCCTACGAGCAGTACTTC.

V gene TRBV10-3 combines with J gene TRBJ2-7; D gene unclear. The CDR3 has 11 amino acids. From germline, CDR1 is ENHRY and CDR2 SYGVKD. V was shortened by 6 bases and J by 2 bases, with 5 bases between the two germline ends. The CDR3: CAIRETYEQYF. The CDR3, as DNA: TGTGCCATCAGGGAAACCTACGAGCAGTACTTC.

This chain's CDR3 is CSGSAGPQETQYF. CDR3 bases: TGCAGTGGTTCAGCGGGCCCCCAAGAGACCCAGTACTTC. The chain uses TRBV20-1 and TRBJ2-5; D is perhaps TRBD2 (6 bases). V was cut by 7 bases and J by 1 base, with 13 bases left in between. This CDR3 has 13 residues. Germline CDR1 DFQATT, CDR2 SNEGSKA (reference sequence).

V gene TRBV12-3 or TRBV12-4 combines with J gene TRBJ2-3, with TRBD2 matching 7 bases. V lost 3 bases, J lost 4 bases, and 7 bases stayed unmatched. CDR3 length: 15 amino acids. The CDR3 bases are TGTGCCAGCAGTTTTTTTCCTAGCGGATCAGATACGCAGTATTTT. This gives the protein CASSFFPSGSDTQYF.

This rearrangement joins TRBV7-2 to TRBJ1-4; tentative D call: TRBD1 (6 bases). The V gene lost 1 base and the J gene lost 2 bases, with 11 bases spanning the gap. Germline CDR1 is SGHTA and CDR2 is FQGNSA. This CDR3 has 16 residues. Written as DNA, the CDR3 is TGTGCCAGCAGCTTAGTACGGGGGCGGACTAATGAAAAACTGTTTTTT. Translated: CASSLVRGRTNEKLFF.

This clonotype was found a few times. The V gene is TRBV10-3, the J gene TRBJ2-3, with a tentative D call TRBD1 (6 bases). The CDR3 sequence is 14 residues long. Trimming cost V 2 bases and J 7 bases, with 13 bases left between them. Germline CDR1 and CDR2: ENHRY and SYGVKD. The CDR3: CAISEPQGLHTQYF. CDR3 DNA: TGTGCCATCAGTGAGCCACAGGGTTTGCATACGCAGTATTTT.

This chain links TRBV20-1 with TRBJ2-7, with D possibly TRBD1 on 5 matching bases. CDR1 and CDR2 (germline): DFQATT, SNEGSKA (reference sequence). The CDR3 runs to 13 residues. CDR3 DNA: TGCAGCATAGGGGAACAAGGGCTAAGAGAGCAGTACTTC. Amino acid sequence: CSIGEQGLREQYF.

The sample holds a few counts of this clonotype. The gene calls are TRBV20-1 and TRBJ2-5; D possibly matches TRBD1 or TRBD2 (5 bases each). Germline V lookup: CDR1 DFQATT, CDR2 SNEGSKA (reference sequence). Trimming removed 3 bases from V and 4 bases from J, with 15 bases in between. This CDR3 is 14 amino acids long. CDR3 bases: TGCAGTGCTAGGGTCCGAGGGGCTGGAGAGACCCAGTACTTC. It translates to CSARVRGAGETQYF.

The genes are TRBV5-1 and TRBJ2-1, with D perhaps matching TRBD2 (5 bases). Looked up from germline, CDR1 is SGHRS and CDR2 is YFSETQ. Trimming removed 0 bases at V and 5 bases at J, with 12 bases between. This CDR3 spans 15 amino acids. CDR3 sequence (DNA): TGCGCCAGCAGCTTGGTTCTAGCTTCCCACAATGAGCAGTTCTTC. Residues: CASSLVLASHNEQFF.

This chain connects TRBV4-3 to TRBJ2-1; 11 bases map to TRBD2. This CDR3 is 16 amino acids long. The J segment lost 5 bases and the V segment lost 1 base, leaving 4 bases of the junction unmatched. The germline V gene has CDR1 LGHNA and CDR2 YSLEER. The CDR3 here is CASSQAGTSGHNEQFF. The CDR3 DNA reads TGCGCCAGCAGCCAAGCCGGGACTAGCGGCCACAATGAGCAGTTCTTC.

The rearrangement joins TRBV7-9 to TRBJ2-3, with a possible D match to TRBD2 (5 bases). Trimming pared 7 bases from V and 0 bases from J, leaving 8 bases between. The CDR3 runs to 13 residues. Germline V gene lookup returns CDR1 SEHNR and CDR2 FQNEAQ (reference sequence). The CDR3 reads CASTLASTDTQYF. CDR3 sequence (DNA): TGTGCCAGCACTCTAGCTAGCACAGATACGCAGTATTTT.

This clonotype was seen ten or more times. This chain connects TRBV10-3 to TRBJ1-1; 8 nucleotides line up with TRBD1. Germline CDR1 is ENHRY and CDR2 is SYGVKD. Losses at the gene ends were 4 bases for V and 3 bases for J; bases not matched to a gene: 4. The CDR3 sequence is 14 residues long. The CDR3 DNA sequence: TGTGCCATCAGTGGACAGGGGTTTGACACTGAAGCTTTCTTT. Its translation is CAISGQGFDTEAFF.